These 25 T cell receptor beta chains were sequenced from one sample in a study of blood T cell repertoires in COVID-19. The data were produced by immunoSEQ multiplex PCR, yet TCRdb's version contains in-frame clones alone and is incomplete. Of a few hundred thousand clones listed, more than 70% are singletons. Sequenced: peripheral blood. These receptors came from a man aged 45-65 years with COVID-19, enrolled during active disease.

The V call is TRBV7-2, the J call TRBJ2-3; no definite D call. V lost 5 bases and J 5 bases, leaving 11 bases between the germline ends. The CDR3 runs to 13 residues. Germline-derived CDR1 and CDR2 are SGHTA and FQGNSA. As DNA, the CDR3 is TGTGCCAGCAGCCCTAGAGTGGGAGATACGCAGTATTTT. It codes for CASSPRVGDTQYF.

The DNA for the CDR3 is TGTGCCAGCAGCGTAAGTGGGAGCCCGTCATGGGAGACCCAGTACTTC. It codes for CASSVSGSPSWETQYF. This chain links TRBV9 with TRBJ2-5; perhaps TRBD2 as D (5 bases). The CDR3 is made up of 16 amino acids. CDR1 is SGDLS and CDR2 is YYNGEE in the germline V gene. V lost 1 base to trimming and J lost 5 bases, with 18 bases between them.

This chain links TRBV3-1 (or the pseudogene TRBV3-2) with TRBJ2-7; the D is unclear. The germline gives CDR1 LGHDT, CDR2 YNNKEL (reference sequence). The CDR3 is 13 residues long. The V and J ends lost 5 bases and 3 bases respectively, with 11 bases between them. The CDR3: CASSVTIFYEQYF. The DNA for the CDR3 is TGTGCCAGCAGCGTGACAATTTTCTACGAGCAGTACTTC.

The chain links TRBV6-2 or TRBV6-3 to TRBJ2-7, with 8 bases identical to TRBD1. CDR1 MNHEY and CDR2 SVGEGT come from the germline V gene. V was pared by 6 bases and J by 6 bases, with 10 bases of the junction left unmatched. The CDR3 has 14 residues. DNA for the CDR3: TGTGCCAGCAGCCCAGGAGGGACAGGCCTCGAGCAGTACTTC. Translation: CASSPGGTGLEQYF.

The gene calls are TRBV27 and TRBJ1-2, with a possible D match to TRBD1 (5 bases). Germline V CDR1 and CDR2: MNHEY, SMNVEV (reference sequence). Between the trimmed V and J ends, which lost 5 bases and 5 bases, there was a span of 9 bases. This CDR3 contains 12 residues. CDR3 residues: CASSPSGYGYTF. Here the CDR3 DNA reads TGTGCCAGCAGTCCCTCAGGGTATGGCTACACCTTC.

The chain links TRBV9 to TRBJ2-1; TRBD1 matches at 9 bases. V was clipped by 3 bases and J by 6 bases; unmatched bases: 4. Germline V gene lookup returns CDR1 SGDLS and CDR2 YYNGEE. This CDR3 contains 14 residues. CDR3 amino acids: CASSGTGEVNEQFF. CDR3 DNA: TGTGCCAGCAGCGGGACAGGGGAGGTCAATGAGCAGTTCTTC.

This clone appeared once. The CDR3 bases are TGTGCCAGCAGCTTGTTGCGGGGGCGTCTTAACACTGAAGCTTTCTTT. Its protein is CASSLLRGRLNTEAFF. The rearrangement joins TRBV5-6 to TRBJ1-1, with TRBD1 as a possible D gene (6 bases). Germline V CDR1 and CDR2: SGHDT, YYEEEE. The V end lost 1 base, the J end lost 2 bases, and 15 bases lay between the germline ends. The CDR3 is 16 amino acids.

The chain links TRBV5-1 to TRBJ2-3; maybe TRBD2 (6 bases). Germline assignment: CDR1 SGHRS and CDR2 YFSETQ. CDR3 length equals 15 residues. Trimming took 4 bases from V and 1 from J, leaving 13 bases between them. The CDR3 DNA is TGCGCCAGCAGCCTCGCGGCTAGCGGCACAGATACGCAGTATTTT. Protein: CASSLAASGTDTQYF.

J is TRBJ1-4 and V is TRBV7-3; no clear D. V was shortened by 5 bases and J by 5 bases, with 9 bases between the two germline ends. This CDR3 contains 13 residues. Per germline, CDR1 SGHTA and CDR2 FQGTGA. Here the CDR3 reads CASSKGGNEKLFF. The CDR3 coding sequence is TGTGCCAGCAGCAAGGGAGGGAATGAAAAACTGTTTTTT.

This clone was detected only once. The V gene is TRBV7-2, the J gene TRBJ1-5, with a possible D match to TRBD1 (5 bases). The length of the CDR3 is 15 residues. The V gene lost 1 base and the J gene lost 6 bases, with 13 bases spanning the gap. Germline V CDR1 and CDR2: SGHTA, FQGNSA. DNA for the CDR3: TGTGCCAGCAGCTTAGAGTACAGGTCGGGTCAGCCCCAGCATTTT. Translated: CASSLEYRSGQPQHF.

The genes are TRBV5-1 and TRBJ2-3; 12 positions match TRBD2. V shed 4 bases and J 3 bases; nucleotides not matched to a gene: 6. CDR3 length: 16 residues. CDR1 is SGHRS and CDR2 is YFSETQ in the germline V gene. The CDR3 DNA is TGCGCCAGCAGCGAACATGGGACTAGCGGGACAGATACGCAGTATTTT. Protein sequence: CASSEHGTSGTDTQYF.

Here the CDR3 reads CSGRDSDNEQFF. The CDR3 nucleotides read TGCAGCGGCCGGGACTCAGACAATGAGCAGTTCTTC. The chain combines TRBV29-1 with TRBJ2-1, with a tentative D call TRBD2 (6 bases). Deletions cut 7 bases from V and 5 bases from J, with 12 bases between. The CDR3 extends over 12 amino acids. Germline assignment: CDR1 SQVTM and CDR2 ANQGSEA.

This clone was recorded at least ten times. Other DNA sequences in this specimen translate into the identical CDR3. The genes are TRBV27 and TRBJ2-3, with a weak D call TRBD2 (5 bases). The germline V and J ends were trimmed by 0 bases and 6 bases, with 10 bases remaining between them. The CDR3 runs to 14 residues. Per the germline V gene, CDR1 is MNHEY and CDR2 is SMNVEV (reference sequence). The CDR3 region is CASSLSSGIDTQYF. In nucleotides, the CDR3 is TGTGCCAGCAGTTTATCGTCCGGGATTGATACGCAGTATTTT.

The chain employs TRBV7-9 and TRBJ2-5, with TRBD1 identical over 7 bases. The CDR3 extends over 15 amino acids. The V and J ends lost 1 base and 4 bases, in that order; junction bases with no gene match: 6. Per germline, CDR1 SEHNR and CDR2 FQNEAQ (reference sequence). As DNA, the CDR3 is TGTGCCAGCAGCTTAGGGGGACAGACGGGAGAGACCCAGTACTTC. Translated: CASSLGGQTGETQYF.

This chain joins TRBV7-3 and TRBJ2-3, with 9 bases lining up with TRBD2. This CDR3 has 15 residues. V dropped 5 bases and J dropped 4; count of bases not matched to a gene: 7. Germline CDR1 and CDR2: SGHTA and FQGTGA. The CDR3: CASSQAGGSADTQYF. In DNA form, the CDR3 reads TGTGCCAGCAGCCAGGCGGGGGGGTCCGCAGATACGCAGTATTTT.

Written as DNA, the CDR3 is TGTGCCAGCACCCCAGGGGGGACTCTAGGCGAGCAGTACTTC. It specifies CASTPGGTLGEQYF. This chain uses TRBV28 with TRBJ2-7; the D gene is possibly TRBD1 (7 bases). Germline loops: CDR1 MDHEN, CDR2 SYDVKM. This CDR3 contains 14 residues. The V end was cut by 7 bases, the J end by 6 bases, with 19 bases between. Based on the CDR3 plus reference TRBV28 and TRBJ2-7, the full variable domain is DVKVTQSSRYLVKRTGEKVFLECVQDMDHENMFWYRQDPGLGLRLIYFSYDVKMKEKGDIPEGYSVSREKKERFSLILESASTNQTSMYLCASTPGGTLGEQYFGPGTRLTVT.

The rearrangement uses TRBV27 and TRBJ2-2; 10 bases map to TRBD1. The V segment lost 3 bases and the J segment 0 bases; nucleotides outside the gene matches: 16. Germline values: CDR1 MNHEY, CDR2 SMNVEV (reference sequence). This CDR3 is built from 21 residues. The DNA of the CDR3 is TGTGCCAGCAGTTTTAAGCCCTCCGGGGACAGGGGTCCAGCGAACACCGGGGAGCTGTTTTTT. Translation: CASSFKPSGDRGPANTGELFF.

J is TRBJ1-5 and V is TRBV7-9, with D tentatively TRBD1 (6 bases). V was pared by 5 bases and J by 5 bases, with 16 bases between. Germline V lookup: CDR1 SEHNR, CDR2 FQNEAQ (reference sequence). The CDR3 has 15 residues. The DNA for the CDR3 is TGTGCCAGCAGCCCGGGTCAACCAGGGGATCAGCCCCAGCATTTT. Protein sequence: CASSPGQPGDQPQHF.

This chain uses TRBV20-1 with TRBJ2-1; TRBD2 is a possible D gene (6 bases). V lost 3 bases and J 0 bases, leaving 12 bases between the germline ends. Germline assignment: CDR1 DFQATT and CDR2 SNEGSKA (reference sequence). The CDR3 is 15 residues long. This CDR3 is CSASGLALSYNEQFF. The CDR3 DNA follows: TGCAGTGCTAGTGGCCTAGCGCTCTCCTACAATGAGCAGTTCTTC.

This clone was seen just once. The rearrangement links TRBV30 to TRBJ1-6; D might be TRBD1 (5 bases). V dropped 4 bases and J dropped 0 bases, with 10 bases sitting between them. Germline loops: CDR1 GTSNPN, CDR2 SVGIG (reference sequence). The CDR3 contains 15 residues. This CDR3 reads CAWNPTGSYNSPLHF. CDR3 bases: TGTGCCTGGAATCCTACAGGCTCCTATAATTCACCCCTCCACTTT.

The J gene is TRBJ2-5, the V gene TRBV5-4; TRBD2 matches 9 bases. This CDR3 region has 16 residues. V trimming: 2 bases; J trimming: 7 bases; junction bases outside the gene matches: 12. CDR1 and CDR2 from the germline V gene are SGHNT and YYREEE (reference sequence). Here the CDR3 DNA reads TGTGCCAGCAGCTTAAGAAGCGGGGGGCCCGAGGTGACCCAGTACTTC. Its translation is CASSLRSGGPEVTQYF.

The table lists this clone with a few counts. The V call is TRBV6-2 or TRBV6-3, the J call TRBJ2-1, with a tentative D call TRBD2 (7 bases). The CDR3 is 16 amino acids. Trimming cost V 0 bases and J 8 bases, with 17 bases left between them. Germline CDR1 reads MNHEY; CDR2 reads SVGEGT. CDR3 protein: CASSYSGGAMKDEQFF. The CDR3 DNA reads TGTGCCAGCAGTTACTCAGGGGGGGCCATGAAAGATGAGCAGTTCTTC.

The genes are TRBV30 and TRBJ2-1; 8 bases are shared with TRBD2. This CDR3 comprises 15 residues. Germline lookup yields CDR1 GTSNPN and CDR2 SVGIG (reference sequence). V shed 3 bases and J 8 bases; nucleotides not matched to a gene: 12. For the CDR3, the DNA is TGTGCCTGGAGGGAAGCCAGCGGGAGTATCGATGAGCAGTTCTTC. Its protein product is CAWREASGSIDEQFF.

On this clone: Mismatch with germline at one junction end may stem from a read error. The DNA of the CDR3 is TGTGCCACCTCATGGGGGGCTGGGACAGGTTCCTACGAGCAGTACTTC. It encodes CATSWGAGTGSYEQYF. This rearrangement joins TRBV18 to TRBJ2-7; TRBD1 matches 8 bases. Germline assignment: CDR1 KGHSH and CDR2 LQKENI. The CDR3 loop spans 16 amino acids.

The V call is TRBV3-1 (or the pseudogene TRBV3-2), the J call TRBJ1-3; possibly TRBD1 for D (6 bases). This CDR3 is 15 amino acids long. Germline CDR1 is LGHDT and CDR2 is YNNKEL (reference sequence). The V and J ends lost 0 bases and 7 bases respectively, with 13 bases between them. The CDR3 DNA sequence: TGTGCCAGCAGCCAAGATACAGGGTTTTGGAACACCATATATTTT. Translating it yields CASSQDTGFWNTIYF.